Shown below are 10 T cell receptor beta chains from a single sample sequenced in a study of blood T cell repertoires in COVID-19. Clones were read by immunoSEQ multiplex PCR, and TCRdb kept only the in-frame ones, dropping some. The sample has fewer than 200,000 clones; roughly 87% are singletons. Sequencing input: peripheral blood. The source is a woman aged 45-59 years with acute or convalescent COVID-19.

The chain joins TRBV6-5 to TRBJ2-3; 8 positions match TRBD1. Trimming at V came to 5 bases and at J to 4 bases, leaving 5 bases not matched to a gene. Germline lookup yields CDR1 MNHEY and CDR2 SVGAGI. This CDR3 region has 14 residues. CDR3 coding DNA: TGTGCCAGCAGTCAGGGGGCAGGTGCAGATACGCAGTATTTT. Its protein product is CASSQGAGADTQYF.

CDR3 bases: TGCGCCAGCAGCGCGGGACAGCCGAACACCGGGGAGCTGTTTTTT. Its protein is CASSAGQPNTGELFF. The J gene is TRBJ2-2, the V gene TRBV5-1; TRBD1 is a possible D gene (7 bases). From germline, CDR1 is SGHRS and CDR2 YFSETQ. Trimming stripped 4 bases from V and 0 bases from J, with 10 bases between. The CDR3 is 15 amino acids. The complete variable domain, with remaining parts taken from reference TRBV5-1 and TRBJ2-2, reads KAGVTQTPRYLIKTRGQQVTLSCSPISGHRSVSWYQQTPGQGLQFLFEYFSETQRNKGNFPGRFSGRQFSNSRSEMNVSTLELGDSALYLCASSAGQPNTGELFFGEGSRLTVL.

V usage is TRBV5-1 and J usage is TRBJ2-1; 7 bases align to TRBD2. The V and J ends lost 6 bases and 6 bases, in that order; junction bases with no gene match: 6. The germline CDR1 and CDR2 sequences are SGHRS and YFSETQ. The length of the CDR3 is 13 residues. CDR3 in amino acids: CASNAGDRNEQFF. CDR3 nucleotide sequence: TGCGCCAGCAATGCGGGAGATCGCAATGAGCAGTTCTTC.

The chain uses TRBV5-1 and TRBJ2-2; weak D call: TRBD1 (6 bases). CDR1 and CDR2 (germline): SGHRS, YFSETQ. The CDR3 runs to 16 residues. V was clipped by 4 bases and J by 5 bases, with 18 bases between them. This CDR3 is CASSRQYGQPTGELFF. DNA for the CDR3: TGCGCCAGCAGCCGCCAATATGGACAGCCAACCGGGGAGCTGTTTTTT.

The chain joins TRBV30 to TRBJ1-2, with D unclear. Trimming shortened V by 0 bases and J by 7 bases, and 12 bases separated the two germline ends. Germline V gene data show CDR1 as GTSNPN and CDR2 as SVGIG (reference sequence). The CDR3 length is 13 residues. The CDR3 DNA sequence: TGTGCCTGGAGTGTACTGTTTGAGGGTGGCTACACCTTC. Its translation: CAWSVLFEGGYTF.

The J gene is TRBJ2-1, the V gene TRBV7-9, with D possibly being TRBD2 (6 bases). The germline gives CDR1 SEHNR, CDR2 FQNEAQ (reference sequence). There are 15 residues in the CDR3. Trimming shortened V by 6 bases and J by 2 bases, and 14 bases separated the two germline ends. The chain's CDR3 is CASSLGLATYNEQFF. In nucleotides, the CDR3 is TGTGCCAGCAGTCTTGGGCTAGCGACCTACAATGAGCAGTTCTTC.

The chain combines TRBV5-1 with TRBJ1-2; 7 bases are a match to TRBD1. The germline CDR1 and CDR2 sequences are SGHRS and YFSETQ. Losses at the gene ends were 2 bases for V and 4 bases for J; bases not matched to a gene: 5. The CDR3 consists of 14 residues. For the CDR3, the DNA is TGCGCCAGCAGCTTCTCCCGGGACAGCTATGGCTACACCTTC. It translates to CASSFSRDSYGYTF.

This chain links TRBV7-2 with TRBJ2-3; 9 nucleotides line up with TRBD2. After removal of 2 bases from V and 8 bases from J, the junction contained 8 bases not matched to a gene. This CDR3 contains 15 residues. From germline, CDR1 is SGHTA and CDR2 FQGNSA. This CDR3 is CASSLMAGGPGTQYF. The CDR3, as DNA: TGTGCCAGCAGCTTAATGGCGGGGGGGCCGGGTACGCAGTATTTT.

In the case of this clone: Distinct nucleotide sequences in the sample also encode this CDR3. V and J are TRBV18 and TRBJ1-1; TRBD1 matches 8 bases. Germline trimming cut 2 bases from V and 3 bases from J; bases unmatched to any gene: 2. Germline-derived CDR1 and CDR2 are KGHSH and LQKENI. The CDR3 has 14 amino acids. CDR3 protein: CASSPGTGDTEAFF. As DNA, the CDR3 is TGTGCCAGCTCACCAGGGACAGGTGACACTGAAGCTTTCTTT.

This chain uses TRBV19 with TRBJ1-2, with D perhaps TRBD1 (5 bases). The CDR3 contains 14 residues. CDR1 is LNHDA, CDR2 SQIVND, per germline (reference sequence). V lost 3 bases and J lost 0, with 8 bases in between. CDR3 in amino acids: CASSMQGSNYGYTF. Here the CDR3 DNA reads TGTGCCAGTAGTATGCAGGGATCTAACTATGGCTACACCTTC.